This T cell receptor (beta chain) was sequenced during a study of blood T cell repertoires in COVID-19. At the level of the study: Some COVID-19 samples were acute and others convalescent; all came from the United States, Italy and Spain. The cDNA or gDNA used as material had been derived from T cells, B-cell-depleted T cells, or PBMCs.

Authors' analysis steps: Reference gene primer amplification yielded estimated nucleated cell counts. Clones were read by immunoSEQ multiplex PCR, and TCRdb kept only the in-frame ones, dropping some. V and J calls and clone size are as listed in that table; D and trimming were resolved from the DNA. The top ten clones hold around 2.9% of a sample with 300,000 to 400,000 clones, 85% to 90% of them seen once. In germline, CDR1 is SGHDT, CDR2 YYEEEE. CDR3 length equals 14 residues. V trimming: 3 bases; J trimming: 2 bases; junction bases outside the gene matches: 3. Source material: peripheral blood. V gene TRBV5-6 combines with J gene TRBJ2-3, with TRBD1 matching 7 bases. The sequence was obtained from a human donor in a cohort sampled during active COVID-19. The CDR3 DNA sequence: TGTGCCAGCAGCTGGGACAGTCCCACAGATACGCAGTATTTT. Translated, it gives CASSWDSPTDTQYF.